Presented here are 31 T cell receptor beta chains from one specimen sequenced in a study of shared clonotypes between healthy human individuals. Assay used: immunoSEQ multiplex PCR; TCRdb lists only in-frame clones, some missing. The table shows about 690,000 clones, with roughly 88% occurring only once. Sequencing used memory CD8+ T cells from PBMCs. As for subset: CD45RO+ cells pooled with CCR7-negative TemRA cells. These receptors were obtained from a man between 18 and 29 years old in good health. Some clones in this sample may be carry-over from other donors' samples.

The genes are TRBV13 and TRBJ2-7, with D perhaps matching TRBD2 (5 bases). CDR3 length: 14 residues. The ends were cut back, 1 base at V and 2 bases at J, with 9 bases in the middle. CDR1 PRHDT and CDR2 FYEKMQ come from the germline V gene (reference sequence). CDR3 bases: TGTGCCAGCAGCTTAGAAACTAGGGCCTACGAGCAGTACTTC. Protein sequence: CASSLETRAYEQYF.

The chain carries TRBV4-2 and TRBJ2-3, with D unresolved. Trimming pared 5 bases from V and 2 bases from J, leaving 14 bases between. Germline V gene sequence: CDR1 LGHNA, CDR2 YNFKEQ. This CDR3 has 15 residues. The CDR3 loop is CASSMPERLTDTQYF. The CDR3 DNA sequence: TGTGCCAGCAGCATGCCAGAGCGCCTCACAGATACGCAGTATTTT.

The V gene is TRBV4-3, the J gene TRBJ2-7, with 14 bases matching TRBD2. V shed 4 bases, J shed 2 bases, and the junction held 16 bases outside the gene matches. The CDR3 is 20 amino acids. The germline CDR1 and CDR2 sequences are LGHNA and YSLEER. The CDR3 nucleotides are TGCGCCAGCAGCCCGGGACTAGCGGGAGAGAGAAGCAAGGGCACCTACGAGCAGTACTTC. Translated, it gives CASSPGLAGERSKGTYEQYF.

The gene calls are TRBV4-3 and TRBJ2-3; TRBD1 is a possible D gene (6 bases). The ends were cut back, 0 bases at V and 4 bases at J, with 14 bases in the middle. The CDR3 is 16 amino acids. Germline V gene data show CDR1 as LGHNA and CDR2 as YSLEER. DNA for the CDR3: TGCGCCAGCAGCCAAGATCTAACAGGGTTTTCAGATACGCAGTATTTT. Translation gives CASSQDLTGFSDTQYF.

CDR3 loop: CASSFGPARSYVYNEQFF. CDR3 in DNA: TGTGCCAGCAGCTTTGGGCCAGCGAGATCGTACGTGTACAATGAGCAGTTCTTC. The chain joins TRBV5-8 to TRBJ2-1, with D unclear. With 2 bases removed from V and 4 bases from J, the gap between germline ends came to 22 bases. Germline V gene sequence: CDR1 SGHTS, CDR2 YDEGEE. The CDR3 covers 18 residues.

The chain recombines TRBV5-6 with TRBJ1-2, with D hard to call. The CDR3 totals 13 residues. The germline CDR1 and CDR2 sequences are SGHDT and YYEEEE. V shed 1 base and J shed 8 bases, with 12 bases lying between them. CDR3 sequence (DNA): TGTGCCAGCAGCTTGCTCGGGGAGGGAGGCTACACCTTC. Protein: CASSLLGEGGYTF.

The gene calls are TRBV5-6 and TRBJ2-1; possible D gene TRBD2, 6 bases. This CDR3 is built from 12 residues. V was clipped by 3 bases and J by 10 bases, with 11 bases between them. CDR1 is SGHDT, CDR2 YYEEEE, per germline. CDR3 region: CASSSALAEQFF. The CDR3, as DNA: TGTGCCAGCAGCTCGGCACTAGCAGAGCAGTTCTTC.

J is TRBJ2-7 and V is TRBV27; a possible D gene is TRBD2 (5 bases). V dropped 0 bases and J dropped 6 bases, with 12 bases sitting between them. The CDR3 spans 14 residues. CDR1 MNHEY and CDR2 SMNVEV come from the germline V gene (reference sequence). In DNA, the CDR3 is TGTGCCAGCAGTTTATCTAGTCCCGGGGTCGAGCAGTACTTC. Protein product: CASSLSSPGVEQYF.

The gene calls are TRBV9 and TRBJ1-5; possible D gene TRBD1, 5 bases. Germline CDR1 reads SGDLS; CDR2 reads YYNGEE. CDR3 length: 19 amino acids. The ends were cut back, 4 bases at V and 5 bases at J, with 28 bases in the middle. CDR3 loop: CASSTPPESLGEEDQPQHF. The CDR3 nucleotides are TGTGCCAGCAGCACCCCCCCGGAGTCGTTGGGGGAAGAGGATCAGCCCCAGCATTTT. Full variable domain (remainder filled in from reference TRBV9 and TRBJ1-5): DSGVTQTPKHLITATGQRVTLRCSPRSGDLSVYWYQQSLDQGLQFLIQYYNGEERAKGNILERFSAQQFPDLHSELNLSSLELGDSALYFCASSTPPESLGEEDQPQHFGDGTRLSIL.

The chain links TRBV5-6 to TRBJ2-1; no definite D call. The germline V gene encodes CDR1 SGHDT and CDR2 YYEEEE. CDR3 size: 11 residues. Trimming took 2 bases from V and 5 from J, leaving 2 bases between them. This CDR3 reads CASSFNNEQFF. CDR3 DNA sequence: TGTGCCAGCAGCTTTAACAATGAGCAGTTCTTC.

This chain links TRBV2 with TRBJ1-1, with D uncertain. Germline CDR1 is SNHLY and CDR2 is FYNNEI. The CDR3 is 17 amino acids. Trimming shortened V by 1 base and J by 1 base, and 16 bases separated the two germline ends. The CDR3 coding sequence is TGTGCCAGCAGTGAAGGCCCGACACCTAGCAAGAACACTGAAGCTTTCTTT. Translated, it gives CASSEGPTPSKNTEAFF.

The V and J genes are TRBV6-1 and TRBJ2-7; D possibly matches TRBD1 or TRBD2 (6 bases each). Germline CDR1 is MNHNS and CDR2 is SASEGT. There are 12 residues in the CDR3. V shed 8 bases and J shed 4 bases, with 12 bases lying between them. The CDR3 loop reads CASEGGLYEQYF. The DNA for the CDR3 is TGTGCCAGCGAAGGGGGGTTGTACGAGCAGTACTTC.

This sequence joins TRBV19 and TRBJ2-5; TRBD2 agrees at 10 bases. The CDR3 totals 15 residues. The germline V gene has CDR1 LNHDA and CDR2 SQIVND (reference sequence). Trimming cost V 8 bases and J 5 bases; bases outside gene matches: 11. The CDR3 loop is CASGNRLAGTETQYF. CDR3 bases: TGTGCCAGTGGAAATCGACTAGCGGGTACGGAGACCCAGTACTTC.

This clone has only a few counts. Additional DNA sequences in this sample encode the identical CDR3. The chain links TRBV28 to TRBJ2-1, with 13 bases identical to TRBD2. V was pared by 7 bases and J by 6 bases, with 3 bases of the junction left unmatched. CDR1 and CDR2 (germline): MDHEN, SYDVKM. The CDR3 sequence is 14 residues long. The CDR3 bases are TGTGCCAGCATATGGACTAGCGGGAGCAATGAGCAGTTCTTC. Protein: CASIWTSGSNEQFF.

The chain employs TRBV6-5 and TRBJ1-2; D call uncertain. Germline V CDR1 and CDR2: MNHEY, SVGAGI. Trimming took off 6 bases at V and 10 bases at J, with 12 bases between the two ends. The CDR3 is made up of 11 amino acids. CDR3 protein: CASRIVDLYTF. The CDR3 DNA sequence: TGTGCCAGCAGAATAGTGGATCTCTACACCTTC.

The count of this clone is one. The chain combines TRBV28 with TRBJ2-1; possible D gene TRBD2, 5 bases. The CDR3 totals 16 residues. V dropped 6 bases and J dropped 4 bases, with 19 bases sitting between them. Germline CDR1 is MDHEN and CDR2 is SYDVKM. This chain's CDR3 is CASRPIKDWVYNEQFF. The CDR3 DNA sequence: TGTGCCAGCAGGCCTATCAAGGACTGGGTTTACAATGAGCAGTTCTTC.

The genes are TRBV2 and TRBJ1-1, with D hard to call. V lost 4 bases to trimming and J lost 3 bases, with 12 bases between them. In germline, CDR1 is SNHLY, CDR2 FYNNEI. This CDR3 spans 14 amino acids. The CDR3 nucleotides read TGTGCCAGCAGTGGGTATGAGTTATACACTGAAGCTTTCTTT. Translating gives CASSGYELYTEAFF.

The chain employs TRBV10-3 and TRBJ1-1, with 7 bases aligning to TRBD1. V lost 6 bases, J lost 2 bases, and 9 bases stayed unmatched. The CDR3 sequence is 15 residues long. Germline CDR1 ENHRY, CDR2 SYGVKD. The CDR3 is CAISGQEAPNTEAFF. DNA of the CDR3: TGTGCCATCAGCGGACAGGAGGCGCCCAACACTGAAGCTTTCTTT.

This sequence joins TRBV27 and TRBJ2-1; 9 positions agree with TRBD1. Germline V gives CDR1 MNHEY, CDR2 SMNVEV (reference sequence). The CDR3 extends over 18 amino acids. V shed 5 bases and J 1 base; nucleotides not matched to a gene: 12. The CDR3 nucleotides read TGTGCCAGCAGTAAGGTCAGGACAGGGGACGGTTCCTACAATGAGCAGTTCTTC. It is translated as CASSKVRTGDGSYNEQFF.

The chain carries TRBV12-5 and TRBJ1-5; the D gene is possibly TRBD1 (6 bases). Looked up from germline, CDR1 is LGHNT and CDR2 is FRNRAP. The V gene lost 8 bases and the J gene lost 3 bases, with 11 bases spanning the gap. The CDR3 extends over 13 amino acids. In DNA, the CDR3 is TGTGCTAGTTCGGGGGGCGCCAATCAGCCCCAGCATTTT. It codes for CASSGGANQPQHF.

The rearrangement links TRBV19 to TRBJ2-2, with 7 bases matching TRBD1. The CDR3 is 16 amino acids. Germline lookup yields CDR1 LNHDA and CDR2 SQIVND (reference sequence). The V gene end was trimmed by 8 bases and the J gene end by 1 base; junction bases not matched to a gene: 10. CDR3 amino acids: CASWGQSDLNTGELFF. The CDR3 DNA is TGTGCCAGTTGGGGACAGTCCGACTTGAACACCGGGGAGCTGTTTTTT.

As to this clone: The sample carries other DNA sequences with the same CDR3. This sequence joins TRBV27 and TRBJ2-7; perhaps TRBD1 as D (6 bases). The CDR3 is made up of 13 amino acids. CDR1 and CDR2 from the germline V gene are MNHEY and SMNVEV (reference sequence). V shed 3 bases and J shed 2 bases, with 8 bases lying between them. The CDR3 is CASSLGQTYEQYF. CDR3 bases: TGTGCCAGCAGTTTGGGACAAACCTACGAGCAGTACTTC.

J is TRBJ2-1 and V is TRBV9; 11 positions agree with TRBD2. Germline CDR1 reads SGDLS; CDR2 reads YYNGEE. The length of the CDR3 is 16 residues. V was pared by 3 bases and J by 4 bases, with 6 bases of the junction left unmatched. The CDR3 here is CASSAVTSGTYNEQFF. CDR3 sequence (DNA): TGTGCCAGCAGCGCCGTGACTAGCGGGACGTACAATGAGCAGTTCTTC.

V gene TRBV27 combines with J gene TRBJ2-5; 8 nucleotides match TRBD2. The germline gives CDR1 MNHEY, CDR2 SMNVEV (reference sequence). The CDR3 has 17 amino acids. V dropped 2 bases and J dropped 1; count of bases not matched to a gene: 9. The DNA for the CDR3 is TGTGCCAGCAGTTTAAGGGGCCTAGCGGGCGTCCAAGAGACCCAGTACTTC. This translates into CASSLRGLAGVQETQYF.

This chain connects TRBV9 to TRBJ2-3; TRBD2 matches at 8 bases. Germline CDR1 is SGDLS and CDR2 is YYNGEE. The CDR3 totals 16 residues. After removal of 0 bases from V and 2 bases from J, the junction contained 5 bases not matched to a gene. CDR3 DNA: TGTGCCAGCAGCGTAGGGTTAGCGGGGAACACAGATACGCAGTATTTT. Translation: CASSVGLAGNTDTQYF.

The V gene is TRBV28, the J gene TRBJ1-2, with 8 positions matching TRBD1. With 5 bases clipped from V and 1 base from J, the junction kept 9 bases outside the gene matches. The CDR3 has 16 residues. Germline V gene sequence: CDR1 MDHEN, CDR2 SYDVKM. The CDR3 DNA sequence: TGTGCCAGCAGTCGGCCGACAGGGGAGGATAACTATGGCTACACCTTC. Translation: CASSRPTGEDNYGYTF.

The chain links TRBV6-1 to TRBJ2-7, with 14 bases matching TRBD2. This CDR3 spans 15 amino acids. J was trimmed by 1 base and V by 6 bases; bases with no gene match: 2. From germline, CDR1 is MNHNS and CDR2 SASEGT. The CDR3 sequence: CASSGTSGSSYEQYF. In DNA, the CDR3 is TGTGCCAGCAGCGGGACTAGCGGGAGTTCCTACGAGCAGTACTTC.

The count of this clone is one. CDR3 sequence: CTARGGLAYNEQFF. CDR3 sequence (DNA): TGTACCGCACGAGGGGGACTAGCGTACAATGAGCAGTTCTTC. V usage is TRBV27 and J usage is TRBJ2-1; 10 nucleotides agree with TRBD2. Germline lookup yields CDR1 MNHEY and CDR2 SMNVEV (reference sequence). The CDR3 spans 14 residues.

This clone was observed at least ten times. The chain combines TRBV13 with TRBJ2-7; 11 bases map to TRBD2. The CDR3 has 16 amino acids. Germline lookup yields CDR1 PRHDT and CDR2 FYEKMQ (reference sequence). The V and J ends lost 3 bases and 3 bases, in that order; junction bases with no gene match: 7. CDR3 DNA: TGTGCCAGCAGCTTCGGGACTAGCGGTAATTACTACGAGCAGTACTTC. Its translation: CASSFGTSGNYYEQYF. Full variable domain (rest looked up from reference TRBV13 and TRBJ2-7): AAGVIQSPRHLIKEKRETATLKCYPIPRHDTVYWYQQGPGQDPQFLISFYEKMQSDKGSIPDRFSAQQFSDYHSELNMSSLELGDSALYFCASSFGTSGNYYEQYFGPGTRLTVT.

CDR3 DNA: TGTGCCAGCAGCCCCATCGCGGGGTTGTGGACAGATACGCAGTATTTT. It codes for CASSPIAGLWTDTQYF. V is TRBV7-9 and J is TRBJ2-3; perhaps TRBD2 as D (6 bases). The CDR3 is made up of 16 amino acids. V lost 5 bases and J 3 bases, leaving 18 bases between the germline ends. Germline CDR1 is SEHNR and CDR2 is FQNEAQ (reference sequence).

CDR3 DNA: TGCAGCGTTGACCGCGGACAGGACCCACAACCAGGGGGGAGAAGGGGCTACTATGGCTACACCTTC. It is translated as CSVDRGQDPQPGGRRGYYGYTF. This chain links TRBV29-1 with TRBJ1-2; the match to TRBD1 covers 7 bases. The CDR3 runs to 22 residues. Trimming cost V 3 bases and J 3 bases; bases outside gene matches: 31. Germline CDR1 reads SQVTM; CDR2 reads ANQGSEA.